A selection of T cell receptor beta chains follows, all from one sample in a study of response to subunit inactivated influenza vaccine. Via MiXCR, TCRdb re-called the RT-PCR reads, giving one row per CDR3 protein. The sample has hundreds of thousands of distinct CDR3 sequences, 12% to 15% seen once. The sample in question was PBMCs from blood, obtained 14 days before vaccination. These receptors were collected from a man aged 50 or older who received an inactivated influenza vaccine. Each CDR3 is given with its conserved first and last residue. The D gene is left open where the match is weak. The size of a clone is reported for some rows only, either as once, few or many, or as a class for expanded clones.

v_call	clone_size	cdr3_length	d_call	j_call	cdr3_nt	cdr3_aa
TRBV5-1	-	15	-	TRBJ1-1	TGCGCCAGCAGCCTCTGGACAGAGTCGAACACTGAAGCTTTCTTT	CASSLWTESNTEAFF
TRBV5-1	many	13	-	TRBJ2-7	TGCGCCAGCAGCTTAACCGGCGCCTACGAGCAGTACTTC	CASSLTGAYEQYF
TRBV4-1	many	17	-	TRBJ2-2	TGCGCCAGCAGCCAAGCCCCCGGGGCCTATGACACCGGGGAGCTGTTTTTT	CASSQAPGAYDTGELFF
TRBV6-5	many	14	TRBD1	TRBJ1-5	TGTGCCAGCAGTTCACAGGGGAGCAATCAGCCCCAGCATTTT	CASSSQGSNQPQHF
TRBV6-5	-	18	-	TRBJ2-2	TGTGCCAGCAGTTACTCGAGGGCGGGGACCGCGAACACCGGGGAGCTGTTTTTT	CASSYSRAGTANTGELFF
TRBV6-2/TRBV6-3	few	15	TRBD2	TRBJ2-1	TGTGCCAGCAGTACGGGGACTACCGTCAACGATGAGCAGTTCTTC	CASSTGTTVNDEQFF
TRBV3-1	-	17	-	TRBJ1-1	TGTGCCAGCAGCCAAGATAGGGCAGGGGAGATGAACACTGAAGCTTTCTTT	CASSQDRAGEMNTEAFF
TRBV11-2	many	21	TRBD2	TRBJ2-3	TGTGCCAGCAGCCCTCACTGGACTAGCGGGAGGTACGCTTCGGGCACAGATACGCAGTATTTT	CASSPHWTSGRYASGTDTQYF
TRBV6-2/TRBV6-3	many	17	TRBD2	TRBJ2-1	TGTGCCAGCAGTTACCTAGCGGGAGATTCATACTACAATGAGCAGTTCTTC	CASSYLAGDSYYNEQFF
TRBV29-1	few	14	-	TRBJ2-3	TGCAGCGTTGGTTACAGCTCTAGCACAGATACGCAGTATTTT	CSVGYSSSTDTQYF
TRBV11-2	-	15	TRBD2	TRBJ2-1	TGTGCCAGCAGCTTAGGACTAGCGAACTACAATGAGCAGTTCTTC	CASSLGLANYNEQFF
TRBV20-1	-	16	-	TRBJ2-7	TGCAGTGCTAGAGAAATCTCAAGGAGGGGCCACAACGAGCAGTACTTC	CSAREISRRGHNEQYF
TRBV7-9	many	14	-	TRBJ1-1	TGTGCCAGCAGCTTAGAAGGATTCCGCACTGAAGCTTTCTTT	CASSLEGFRTEAFF
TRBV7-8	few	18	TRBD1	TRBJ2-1	TGTGCCAGCAGCTTAGGCCGGACAGGGGCATACTCCTACAATGAGCAGTTCTTC	CASSLGRTGAYSYNEQFF
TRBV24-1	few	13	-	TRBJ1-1	TGTGCCACCAGTGAATCAGGGCGCACTGAAGCTTTCTTT	CATSESGRTEAFF
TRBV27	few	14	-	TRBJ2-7	TGTGCCAGCAGACGACCGGGACTGTCCTACGAGCAGTACTTC	CASRRPGLSYEQYF
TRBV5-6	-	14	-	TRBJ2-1	TGTGCCAGCAGCCCCGGTGTCGGGTACAATGAGCAGTTCTTC	CASSPGVGYNEQFF
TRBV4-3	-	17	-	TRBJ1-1	TGCGCCAGCAGCCAAGTCCACCGAAGGACAGCGGGCACTGAAGCTTTCTTT	CASSQVHRRTAGTEAFF
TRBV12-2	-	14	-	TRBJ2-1	TGTGCAAGTCGGCCTCCGGGCCCTAAAAGGGAGCAGTTCTTC	CASRPPGPKREQFF
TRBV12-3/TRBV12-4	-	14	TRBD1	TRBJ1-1	TGTGCCAGCAGTACGTACAGGGGTAACACTGAAGCTTTCTTT	CASSTYRGNTEAFF
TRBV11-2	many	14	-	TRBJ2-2	TGTGCCAGCAGCTTAGATTTGGGGGCCGGGGAGCTGTTTTTT	CASSLDLGAGELFF
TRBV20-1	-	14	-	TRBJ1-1	TGCAGTGCTAGCTGGGTGGGAATAAACACTGAAGCTTTCTTT	CSASWVGINTEAFF
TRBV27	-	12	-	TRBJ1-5	TGTGCCAGCAGTCCTTTTGGTCAGCCCCAGCATTTT	CASSPFGQPQHF
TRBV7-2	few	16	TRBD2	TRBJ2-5	TGTGCCAGCAGCTTACTAAGCGGGGCAGCCCAAGAGACCCAGTACTTC	CASSLLSGAAQETQYF
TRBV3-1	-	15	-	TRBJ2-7	TGTGCCAGCAGCCAAAAGGGACTCCAGTTGTACGAGCAGTACTTC	CASSQKGLQLYEQYF
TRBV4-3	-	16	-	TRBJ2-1	TGCGCCAGCAGCCAAGATTGGGGGGGCGCGAAGAATGAGCAGTTCTTC	CASSQDWGGAKNEQFF
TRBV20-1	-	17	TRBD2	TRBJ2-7	TGCAGTGCTAGAGTGGGTCGGACTAGCGGGAGTTGGTACGAGCAGTACTTC	CSARVGRTSGSWYEQYF
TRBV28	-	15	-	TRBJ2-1	TGTGCCAGCAGTTTGACAGCGGGCCCCTACAATGAGCAGTTCTTC	CASSLTAGPYNEQFF
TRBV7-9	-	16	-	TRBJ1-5	TGTGCCAGCAGCCCCTCGCAGGGAAATAGCAATCAGCCCCAGCATTTT	CASSPSQGNSNQPQHF
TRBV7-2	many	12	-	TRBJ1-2	TGTGCCAGCAGCAACACAGGGTATGGCTACACCTTC	CASSNTGYGYTF
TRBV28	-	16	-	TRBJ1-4	TGTGCCAGCAGGCCTACAGTTGGGGGCAAGGCCGGAAAACTGTTTTTT	CASRPTVGGKAGKLFF
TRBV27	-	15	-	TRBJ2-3	TGTGCCAGCAGTACTGGGACCGTAGGGGCAGATACGCAGTATTTT	CASSTGTVGADTQYF
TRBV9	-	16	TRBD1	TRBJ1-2	TGTGCCAGCAGCGTAGAAGGCAGGACAGGTCCCTATGGCTACACCTTC	CASSVEGRTGPYGYTF
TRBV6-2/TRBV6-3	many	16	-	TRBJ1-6	TGTGCCAGCAGTTCTCTCCAACAGGGATATAATTCACCCCTCCACTTT	CASSSLQQGYNSPLHF
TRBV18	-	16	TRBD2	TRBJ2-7	TGTGCCAGCTCACCACCGCTAGCGGGGGGAAACTACGAGCAGTACTTC	CASSPPLAGGNYEQYF
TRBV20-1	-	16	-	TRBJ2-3	TGCAGTGCTAGAGATCTCGAGGATTTCCGTACAGATACGCAGTATTTT	CSARDLEDFRTDTQYF
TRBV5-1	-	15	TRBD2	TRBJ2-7	TGCGCCAGCAGTCTCCAACTAGCGGGAGGGTCCGAGCAGTACTTC	CASSLQLAGGSEQYF
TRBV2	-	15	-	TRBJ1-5	TGTGCCAGCAGTGAACGGGGGCCCAAGGGGCAGCCCCAGCATTTT	CASSERGPKGQPQHF
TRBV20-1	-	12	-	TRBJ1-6	TGCAGTGCTCCCGGGACTGATGTCGCCCTCCACTTT	CSAPGTDVALHF
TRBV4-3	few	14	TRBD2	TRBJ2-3	TGCGCCAGCAGCCAAGAAGCGGGAGCAGATACGCAGTATTTT	CASSQEAGADTQYF
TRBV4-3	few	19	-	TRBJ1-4	TGCGCCAGCAGCCAAGATTGGATTAAAATGGACAGAGGAGGTGAAAAACTGTTTTTT	CASSQDWIKMDRGGEKLFF
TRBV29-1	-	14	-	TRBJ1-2	TGCAGCGTTGGGGGTGGAGGGGCTAACTATGGCTACACCTTC	CSVGGGGANYGYTF
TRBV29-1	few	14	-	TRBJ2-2	TGCAGCGTTGAAGGCCGGGCAGGGACCGGGGAGCTGTTTTTT	CSVEGRAGTGELFF
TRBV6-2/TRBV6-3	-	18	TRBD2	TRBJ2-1	TGTGCCAGCAGTTACTCTGGGGGACTAGCGGAACGTTACAATGAGCAGTTCTTC	CASSYSGGLAERYNEQFF
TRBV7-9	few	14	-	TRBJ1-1	TGTGCCAGCAGCGGGACCGGGGCCTACACTGAAGCTTTCTTT	CASSGTGAYTEAFF
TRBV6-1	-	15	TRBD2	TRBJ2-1	TGTGCCAGCAGTACGGGAAGCGGGAGGAACAATGAGCAGTTCTTC	CASSTGSGRNNEQFF
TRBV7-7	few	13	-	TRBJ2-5	TGTGCCAGCAGCTTAGTAGAGTCAGAGACCCAGTACTTC	CASSLVESETQYF
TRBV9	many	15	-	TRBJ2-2	TGTGCCAGCAGCGTAAGTGGGAGCCTCACCGGGGAGCTGTTTTTT	CASSVSGSLTGELFF
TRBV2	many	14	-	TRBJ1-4	TGTGCCAGCAGTGAAACACGGTTTAATGAAAAACTGTTTTTT	CASSETRFNEKLFF
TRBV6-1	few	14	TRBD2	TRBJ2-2	TGTGCCAGCACCCCTAGCGGGGTTCACGGGGAGCTGTTTTTT	CASTPSGVHGELFF
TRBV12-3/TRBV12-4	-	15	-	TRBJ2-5	TGTGCCAGCAGTTTACTAGGGCTTTCCCGAGAGACCCAGTACTTC	CASSLLGLSRETQYF
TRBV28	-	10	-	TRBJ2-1	TGTGCCAGCAGTTATGATGAGCAGTTCTTC	CASSYDEQFF
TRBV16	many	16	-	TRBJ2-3	TGTGCCAGCAGCCAACCGGACCTAACTGGGCTAGATACGCAGTATTTT	CASSQPDLTGLDTQYF
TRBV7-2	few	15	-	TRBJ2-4	TGTGCCAGCAGCCCTACCTGGGGGGGGGCGAACATTCAGTACTTC	CASSPTWGGANIQYF
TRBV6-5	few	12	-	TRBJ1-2	TGTGCCATCCGTGACTCGACTTATGGCTACACCTTC	CAIRDSTYGYTF
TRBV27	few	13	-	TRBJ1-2	TGTGCCAGCAGTTTGGGTGCTAAGGGAGGCTACACCTTC	CASSLGAKGGYTF
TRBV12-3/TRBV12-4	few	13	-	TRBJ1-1	TGTGCCAGCAGTTTAAACGGGGGCACTGAAGCTTTCTTT	CASSLNGGTEAFF
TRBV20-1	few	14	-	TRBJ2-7	TGCAGTGCTCAACCCGGGGGACGCTTCTACGAGCAGTACTTC	CSAQPGGRFYEQYF
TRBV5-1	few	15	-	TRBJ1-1	TGCGCCAGCAGCCCGCGCAGAGAGGGGTACACTGAAGCTTTCTTT	CASSPRREGYTEAFF